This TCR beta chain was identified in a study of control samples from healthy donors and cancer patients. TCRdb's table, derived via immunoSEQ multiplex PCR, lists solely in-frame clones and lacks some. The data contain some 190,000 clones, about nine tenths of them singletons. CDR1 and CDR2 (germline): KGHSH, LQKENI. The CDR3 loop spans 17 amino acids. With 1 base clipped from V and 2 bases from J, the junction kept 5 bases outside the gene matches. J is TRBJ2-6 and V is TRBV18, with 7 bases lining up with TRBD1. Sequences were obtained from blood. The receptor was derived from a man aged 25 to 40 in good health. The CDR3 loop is CASSPQYQGAGANVLTF. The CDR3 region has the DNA TGTGCCAGCTCACCACAGTACCAGGGGGCTGGGGCCAACGTCCTGACTTTC.